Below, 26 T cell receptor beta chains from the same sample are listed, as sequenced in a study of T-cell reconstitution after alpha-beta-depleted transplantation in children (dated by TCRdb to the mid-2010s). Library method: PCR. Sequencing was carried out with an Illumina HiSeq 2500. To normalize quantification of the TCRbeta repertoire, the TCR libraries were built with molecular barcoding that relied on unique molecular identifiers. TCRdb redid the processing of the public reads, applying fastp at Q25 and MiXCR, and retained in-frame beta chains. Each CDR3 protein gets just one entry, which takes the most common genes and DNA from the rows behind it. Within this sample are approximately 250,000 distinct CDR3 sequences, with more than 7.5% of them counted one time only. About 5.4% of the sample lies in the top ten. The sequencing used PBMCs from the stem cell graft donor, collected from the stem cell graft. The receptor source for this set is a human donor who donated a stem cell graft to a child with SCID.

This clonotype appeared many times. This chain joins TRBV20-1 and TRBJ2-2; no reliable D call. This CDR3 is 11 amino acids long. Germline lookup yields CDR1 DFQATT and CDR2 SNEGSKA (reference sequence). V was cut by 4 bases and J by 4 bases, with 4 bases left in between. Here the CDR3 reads CSATITGELFF. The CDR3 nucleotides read TGCAGTGCTACGATCACCGGGGAGCTGTTTTTT.

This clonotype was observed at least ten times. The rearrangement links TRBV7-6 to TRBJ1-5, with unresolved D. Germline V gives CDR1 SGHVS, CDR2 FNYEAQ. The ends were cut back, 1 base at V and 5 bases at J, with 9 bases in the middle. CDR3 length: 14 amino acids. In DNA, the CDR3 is TGTGCCAGCAGCTTAGGGGGTTTGGATCAGCCCCAGCATTTT. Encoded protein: CASSLGGLDQPQHF.

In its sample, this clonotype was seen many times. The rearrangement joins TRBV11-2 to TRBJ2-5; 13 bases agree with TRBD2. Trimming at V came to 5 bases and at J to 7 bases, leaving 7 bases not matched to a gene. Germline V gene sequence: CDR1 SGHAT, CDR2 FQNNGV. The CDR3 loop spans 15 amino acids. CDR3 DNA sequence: TGTGCCAGCAGCCCTCGGACTAGCGGGGGTTTGACCCAGTACTTC. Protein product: CASSPRTSGGLTQYF.

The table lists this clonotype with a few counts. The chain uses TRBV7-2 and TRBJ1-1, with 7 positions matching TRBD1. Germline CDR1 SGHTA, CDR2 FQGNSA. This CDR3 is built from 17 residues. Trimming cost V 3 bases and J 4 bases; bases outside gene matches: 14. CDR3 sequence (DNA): TGTGCCAGCAGCTTTCGTTCGGTTAGGGGGCAGGGCACTGAAGCTTTCTTT. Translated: CASSFRSVRGQGTEAFF.

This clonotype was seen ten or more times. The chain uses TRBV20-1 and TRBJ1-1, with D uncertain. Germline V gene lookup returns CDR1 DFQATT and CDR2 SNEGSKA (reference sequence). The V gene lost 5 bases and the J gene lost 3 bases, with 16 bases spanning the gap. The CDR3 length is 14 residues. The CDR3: CSALYTGGYTEAFF. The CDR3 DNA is TGCAGTGCTCTGTACACGGGAGGATACACTGAAGCTTTCTTT.

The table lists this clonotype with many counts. The CDR3 protein is CASSFTTWTYPAIETQYF. For the CDR3, the DNA is TGCGCCAGCAGCTTTACTACCTGGACGTACCCCGCGATAGAGACCCAGTACTTC. The chain combines TRBV5-1 with TRBJ2-5; D gene uncertain. Trimming stripped 2 bases from V and 4 bases from J, with 24 bases between. Germline CDR1 is SGHRS and CDR2 is YFSETQ. This CDR3 is built from 18 residues.

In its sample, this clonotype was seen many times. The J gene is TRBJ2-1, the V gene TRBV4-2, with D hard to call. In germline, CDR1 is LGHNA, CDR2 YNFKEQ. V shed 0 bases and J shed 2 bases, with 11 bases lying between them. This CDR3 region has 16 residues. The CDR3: CASSQEGSATYNEQFF. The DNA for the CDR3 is TGTGCCAGCAGCCAAGAAGGGTCGGCCACCTACAATGAGCAGTTCTTC.

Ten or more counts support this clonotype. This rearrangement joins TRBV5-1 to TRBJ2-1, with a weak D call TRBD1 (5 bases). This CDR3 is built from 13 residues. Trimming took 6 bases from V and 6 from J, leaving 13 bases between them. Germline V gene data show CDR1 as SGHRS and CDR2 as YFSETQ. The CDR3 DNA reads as TGCGCCAGCACCGATCAAAGGGGCAATGAGCAGTTCTTC. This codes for CASTDQRGNEQFF.

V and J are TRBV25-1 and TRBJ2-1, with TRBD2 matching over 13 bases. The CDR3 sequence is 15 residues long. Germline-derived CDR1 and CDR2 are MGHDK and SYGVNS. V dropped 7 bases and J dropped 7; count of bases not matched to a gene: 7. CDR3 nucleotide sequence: TGTGCCAGCACACTCGGGACTAGCGGGGTTAATGAGCAGTTCTTC. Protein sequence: CASTLGTSGVNEQFF.

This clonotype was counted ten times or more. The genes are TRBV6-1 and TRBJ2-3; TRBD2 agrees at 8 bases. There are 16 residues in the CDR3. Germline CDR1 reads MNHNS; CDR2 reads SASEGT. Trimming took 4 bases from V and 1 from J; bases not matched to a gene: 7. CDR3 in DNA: TGTGCCAGCAGTGTTATGCCGGGACTAGGCACAGATACGCAGTATTTT. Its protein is CASSVMPGLGTDTQYF.

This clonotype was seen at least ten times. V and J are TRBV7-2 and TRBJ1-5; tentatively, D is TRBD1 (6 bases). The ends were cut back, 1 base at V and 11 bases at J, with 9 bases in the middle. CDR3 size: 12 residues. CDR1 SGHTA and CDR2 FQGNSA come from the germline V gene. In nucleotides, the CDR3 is TGTGCCAGCAGCTTAGGGGGGGCGGCCCAGCATTTT. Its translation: CASSLGGAAQHF.

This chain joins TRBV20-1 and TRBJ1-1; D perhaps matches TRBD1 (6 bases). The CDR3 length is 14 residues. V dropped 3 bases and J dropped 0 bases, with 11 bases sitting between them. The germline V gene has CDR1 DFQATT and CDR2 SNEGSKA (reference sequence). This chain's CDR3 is CSARKTGLNTEAFF. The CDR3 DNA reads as TGCAGTGCTAGGAAGACAGGCTTGAACACTGAAGCTTTCTTT.

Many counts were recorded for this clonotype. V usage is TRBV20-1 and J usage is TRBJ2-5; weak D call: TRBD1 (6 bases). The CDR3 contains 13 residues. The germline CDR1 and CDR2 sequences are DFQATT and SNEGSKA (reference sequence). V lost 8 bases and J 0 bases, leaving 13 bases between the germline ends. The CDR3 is CSTNGDNQETQYF. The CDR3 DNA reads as TGCAGTACCAACGGGGACAACCAAGAGACCCAGTACTTC.

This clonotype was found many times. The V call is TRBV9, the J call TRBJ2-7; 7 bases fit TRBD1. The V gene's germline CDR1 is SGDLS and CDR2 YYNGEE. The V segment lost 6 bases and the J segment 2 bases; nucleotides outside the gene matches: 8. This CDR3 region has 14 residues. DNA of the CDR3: TGTGCCAGCAATAGAGGGGGCACAGCCTACGAGCAGTACTTC. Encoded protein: CASNRGGTAYEQYF.

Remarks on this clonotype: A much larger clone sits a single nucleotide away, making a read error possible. The CDR3 DNA sequence: TGTGCCAGCGGTGCCCGCCCGGGACAGGGGGCCCCGAACACTGAAGCTTTCTTT. It specifies CASGARPGQGAPNTEAFF. This rearrangement joins TRBV2 to TRBJ1-1; 12 nucleotides line up with TRBD1. The germline V gene has CDR1 SNHLY and CDR2 FYNNEI. V was clipped by 8 bases and J by 1 base; unmatched bases: 14. CDR3 length equals 18 residues.

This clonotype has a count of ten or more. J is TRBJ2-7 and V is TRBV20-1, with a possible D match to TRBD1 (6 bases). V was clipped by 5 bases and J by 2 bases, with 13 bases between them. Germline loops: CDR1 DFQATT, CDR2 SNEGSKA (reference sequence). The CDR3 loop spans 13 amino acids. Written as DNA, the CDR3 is TGCAGTGCTGTGGGCGACAGGACCTACGAGCAGTACTTC. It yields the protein CSAVGDRTYEQYF.

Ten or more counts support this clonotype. The DNA for the CDR3 is TGTGCCAGCACCCCCCGCGTAGGGGGCTCCTACAATGAGCAGTTCTTC. Translation gives CASTPRVGGSYNEQFF. The V call is TRBV12-3 or TRBV12-4, the J call TRBJ2-1; TRBD1 might be the D (6 bases). V was clipped by 7 bases and J by 0 bases, with 16 bases between them. This CDR3 is built from 16 residues.

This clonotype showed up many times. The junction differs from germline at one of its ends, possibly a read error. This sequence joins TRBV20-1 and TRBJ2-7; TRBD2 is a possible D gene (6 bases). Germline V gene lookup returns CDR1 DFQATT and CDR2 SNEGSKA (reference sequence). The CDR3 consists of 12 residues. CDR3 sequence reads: CSARGRREVTHF. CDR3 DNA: TGCAGTGCGAGAGGGAGAAGGGAGGTTACGCACTTC.

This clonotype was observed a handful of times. The DNA for the CDR3 is TGCAGTGCTAGAGGGGACACTCGGAACTATGGCTACACCTTC. This translates into CSARGDTRNYGYTF. J is TRBJ1-2 and V is TRBV20-1; D is possibly TRBD1 (6 bases). V lost 1 base, J lost 2 bases, and 11 bases lay in between. CDR1 and CDR2 (germline): DFQATT, SNEGSKA (reference sequence). CDR3 length: 14 amino acids.

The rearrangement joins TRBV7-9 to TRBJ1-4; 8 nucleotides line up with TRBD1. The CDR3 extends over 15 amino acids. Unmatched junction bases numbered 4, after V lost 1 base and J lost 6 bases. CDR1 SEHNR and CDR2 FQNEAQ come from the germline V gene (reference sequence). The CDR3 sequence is CASSLGDRLDEKLFF. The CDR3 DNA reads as TGTGCCAGCAGCTTAGGGGACAGGCTCGATGAAAAACTGTTTTTT.

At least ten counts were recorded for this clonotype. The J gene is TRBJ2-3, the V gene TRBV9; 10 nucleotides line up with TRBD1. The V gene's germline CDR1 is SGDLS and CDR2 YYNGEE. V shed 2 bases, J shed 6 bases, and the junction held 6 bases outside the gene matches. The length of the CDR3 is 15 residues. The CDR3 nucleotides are TGTGCCAGCAGCGTCCGGGACAGGGGATGGGATACGCAGTATTTT. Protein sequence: CASSVRDRGWDTQYF.

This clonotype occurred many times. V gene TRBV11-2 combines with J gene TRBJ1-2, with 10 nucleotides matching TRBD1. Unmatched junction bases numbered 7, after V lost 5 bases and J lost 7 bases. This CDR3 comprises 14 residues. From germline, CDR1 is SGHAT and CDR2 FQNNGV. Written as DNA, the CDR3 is TGTGCCAGCAGCCGGGACAGGGGACAGGGTGGCTACACCTTC. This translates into CASSRDRGQGGYTF.

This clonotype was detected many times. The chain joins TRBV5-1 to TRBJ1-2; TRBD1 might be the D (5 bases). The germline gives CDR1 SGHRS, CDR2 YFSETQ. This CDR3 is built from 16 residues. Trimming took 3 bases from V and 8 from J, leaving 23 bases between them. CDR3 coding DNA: TGCGCCAGCAGCTCAGGGCCTAGAACGATTTTGGAGGGCTACACCTTC. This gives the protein CASSSGPRTILEGYTF.

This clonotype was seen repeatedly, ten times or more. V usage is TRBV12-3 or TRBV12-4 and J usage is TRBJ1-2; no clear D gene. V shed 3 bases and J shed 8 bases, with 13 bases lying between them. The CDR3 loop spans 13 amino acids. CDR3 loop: CASSFQDRVGYTF. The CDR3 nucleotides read TGTGCCAGCAGTTTCCAGGACCGGGTGGGCTACACCTTC.

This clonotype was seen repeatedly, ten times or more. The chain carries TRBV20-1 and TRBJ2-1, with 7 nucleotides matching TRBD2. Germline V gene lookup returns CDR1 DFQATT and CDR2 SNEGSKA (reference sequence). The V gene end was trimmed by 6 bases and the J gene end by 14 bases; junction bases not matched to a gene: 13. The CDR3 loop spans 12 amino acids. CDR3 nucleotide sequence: TGCAGTGCCACAATGGGGGGGGGTGCGGAGTTCTTC. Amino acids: CSATMGGGAEFF.

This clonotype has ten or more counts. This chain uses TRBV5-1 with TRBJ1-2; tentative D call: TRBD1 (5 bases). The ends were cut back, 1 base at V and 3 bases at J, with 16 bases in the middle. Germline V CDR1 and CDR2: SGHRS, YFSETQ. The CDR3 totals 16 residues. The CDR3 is CASSLRFGHFDYGYTF. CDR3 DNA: TGCGCCAGCAGCTTGCGGTTTGGACACTTTGACTATGGCTACACCTTC.